This T cell receptor (beta chain) was captured in a study of blood T cell repertoires in COVID-19. For the study at large: COVID-19 samples collected from the United States, Italy and Spain covered acute and convalescent phases.

The CDR3 loop spans 13 amino acids. V trimming: 4 bases; J trimming: 7 bases; junction bases outside the gene matches: 3. The germline V gene encodes CDR1 SGHVS and CDR2 FQNEAQ. In the source study's methods: Nucleated cell counts were estimated from reference gene primer amplification. Generated by immunoSEQ multiplex PCR, the TCRdb table keeps only in-frame clones and is missing some. V, J and clone size were drawn from that table, and D and trimming were deduced from the DNA. Of hundreds of thousands of clones in the sample, roughly 90% were seen once. The sample holds one count of this clone. The chain employs TRBV7-8 and TRBJ1-4; 7 bases are shared with TRBD1. Sequences were obtained from peripheral blood. This sequence was found in a man younger than 30 with COVID-19, enrolled during active disease. CDR3 loop: CASSWDSAEKLFF. The CDR3 DNA is TGTGCCAGCAGCTGGGACAGTGCTGAAAAACTGTTTTTT.